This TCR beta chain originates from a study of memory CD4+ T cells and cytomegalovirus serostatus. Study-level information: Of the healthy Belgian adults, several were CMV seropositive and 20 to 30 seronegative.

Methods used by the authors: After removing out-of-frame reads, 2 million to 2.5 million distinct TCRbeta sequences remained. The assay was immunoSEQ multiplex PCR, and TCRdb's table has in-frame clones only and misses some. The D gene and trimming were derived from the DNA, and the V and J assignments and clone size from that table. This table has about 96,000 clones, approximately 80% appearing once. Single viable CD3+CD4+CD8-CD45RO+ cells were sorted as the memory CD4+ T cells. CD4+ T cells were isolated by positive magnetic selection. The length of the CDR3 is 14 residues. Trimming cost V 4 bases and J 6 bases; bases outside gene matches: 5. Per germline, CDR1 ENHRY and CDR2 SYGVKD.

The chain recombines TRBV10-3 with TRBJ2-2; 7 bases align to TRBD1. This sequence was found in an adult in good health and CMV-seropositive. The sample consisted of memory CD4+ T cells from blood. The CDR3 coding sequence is TGTGCCATCAGTGGGGCAGGGGGTCCCGGGGAGCTGTTTTTT. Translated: CAISGAGGPGELFF.